The rows below give T cell receptor beta chains drawn from one sample of a study of T cells in Graves' hyperthyroidism and ophthalmopathy. Each CDR3 protein is one row after TCRdb ran MiXCR on the multiplex PCR reads. This table has about 260,000 distinct CDR3 sequences, less than 30% appearing once. Sequencing input: blood. The receptors were sampled from a man in his forties with Graves' hyperthyroidism that later progressed to Graves' ophthalmopathy. The CDR3 runs from the conserved cysteine through the conserved F or W. Each record gives: J gene, V gene, clone size, D gene, CDR3 DNA, CDR3 protein. A D gene is named only where the DNA matches it firmly. Expanded clones are given a class, and other clones once, few, many or no size at all.

J gene: TRBJ2-7; V gene: TRBV9; clone size: many; D gene: TRBD1; CDR3 DNA: TGTGCCAGCAGCGGATTAGCAGGGGGTTCCTCCTACGAGCAGTACTTC; CDR3 protein: CASSGLAGGSSYEQYF
J gene: TRBJ1-1; V gene: TRBV7-6; clone size: medium-sized; D gene: .; CDR3 DNA: TGTGCCAGCAGCTTAGCAGGAGGGACGGCCACTGAAGCTTTCTTT; CDR3 protein: CASSLAGGTATEAFF
J gene: TRBJ2-2; V gene: TRBV12-3/TRBV12-4; clone size: many; D gene: TRBD1; CDR3 DNA: TGTGCCAGCAGTTACTCTAGGGGACAGGGAGCCGGGGAGCTGTTTTTT; CDR3 protein: CASSYSRGQGAGELFF
J gene: TRBJ1-5; V gene: TRBV7-2; clone size: .; D gene: .; CDR3 DNA: TGTGCCAGCAGCTTAATGACAGATCAGCCCCAGCATTTT; CDR3 protein: CASSLMTDQPQHF
J gene: TRBJ1-3; V gene: TRBV20-1; clone size: few; D gene: .; CDR3 DNA: TGCAGTGCTAGAGAGCCCCTAGGGGGAAGCTCTGGAAACACCATATATTTT; CDR3 protein: CSAREPLGGSSGNTIYF
J gene: TRBJ2-5; V gene: TRBV27; clone size: .; D gene: TRBD1; CDR3 DNA: TGTGCCAGCAGTCCTATAGACAGGGCAAGTGAGACCCAGTACTTC; CDR3 protein: CASSPIDRASETQYF
J gene: TRBJ2-5; V gene: TRBV6-5; clone size: many; D gene: .; CDR3 DNA: TGTGCCAGCTGGGGTGAGGCTTTACAAGAGACCCAGTACTTC; CDR3 protein: CASWGEALQETQYF
J gene: TRBJ2-7; V gene: TRBV15; clone size: many; D gene: .; CDR3 DNA: TGTGCCACCAGCAGAGACGGGATCAGGGGATCGTCGTACGAGCAGTACTTC; CDR3 protein: CATSRDGIRGSSYEQYF
J gene: TRBJ2-7; V gene: TRBV7-2; clone size: many; D gene: .; CDR3 DNA: TGTGCCAGCAGCTTAGTAGAAGGGGGGAAATACGAGCAGTACTTC; CDR3 protein: CASSLVEGGKYEQYF
J gene: TRBJ1-1; V gene: TRBV29-1; clone size: many; D gene: .; CDR3 DNA: TGCAGCGCAGATCGAGGGCTCAACACTGAAGCTTTCTTT; CDR3 protein: CSADRGLNTEAFF
J gene: TRBJ2-5; V gene: TRBV28; clone size: many; D gene: .; CDR3 DNA: TGTGCCAGCAGTTACCTGACTGGGAAAGAGACCCAGTACTTC; CDR3 protein: CASSYLTGKETQYF
J gene: TRBJ2-2; V gene: TRBV2; clone size: many; D gene: TRBD2; CDR3 DNA: TGTGCCAGCGGGGCTAGCGGGAATCAGCCCGGGGAGCTGTTTTTT; CDR3 protein: CASGASGNQPGELFF
J gene: TRBJ2-2; V gene: TRBV6-2/TRBV6-3; clone size: .; D gene: .; CDR3 DNA: TGTGCCAGCAGTTACTCTAGCGCGAAGAACACCGGGGAGCTGTTTTTT; CDR3 protein: CASSYSSAKNTGELFF
J gene: TRBJ2-7; V gene: TRBV11-2; clone size: many; D gene: TRBD2; CDR3 DNA: TGTGCCAGCAGCTTATGGGGAGCGGGGCCGATCTACGAGCAGTACTTC; CDR3 protein: CASSLWGAGPIYEQYF
J gene: TRBJ2-5; V gene: TRBV29-1; clone size: .; D gene: TRBD2; CDR3 DNA: TGCAGCGTGTCAGCGGGAGCTGGAGAGACCCAGTACTTC; CDR3 protein: CSVSAGAGETQYF
J gene: TRBJ1-5; V gene: TRBV24-1; clone size: many; D gene: .; CDR3 DNA: TGTGCCACCAGTGACCGCCGGGCGGCTCATAGCAATCAGCCCCAGCATTTT; CDR3 protein: CATSDRRAAHSNQPQHF
J gene: TRBJ2-2; V gene: TRBV20-1; clone size: many; D gene: TRBD2; CDR3 DNA: TGCAGTGCTAGGGGGGGACTAGCAGGATCCACCGGGGAGCTGTTTTTT; CDR3 protein: CSARGGLAGSTGELFF
J gene: TRBJ2-6; V gene: TRBV29-1; clone size: many; D gene: .; CDR3 DNA: TGCAGCGTTGAAGGTACTGGGGCCAACGTCCTGACTTTC; CDR3 protein: CSVEGTGANVLTF
J gene: TRBJ1-2; V gene: TRBV30; clone size: many; D gene: TRBD1; CDR3 DNA: TGTGCCTGGAGTGAGACAGGGGTTAATGGCTACACCTTC; CDR3 protein: CAWSETGVNGYTF
J gene: TRBJ1-2; V gene: TRBV30; clone size: many; D gene: .; CDR3 DNA: TGTGCCTGGAAGGAGGGGGGCTATGGCTACACCTTC; CDR3 protein: CAWKEGGYGYTF
J gene: TRBJ2-7; V gene: TRBV28; clone size: .; D gene: .; CDR3 DNA: TGTGCCAGCAGTTTACGAGGACAGCAGGGGCAGTACTTC; CDR3 protein: CASSLRGQQGQYF
J gene: TRBJ1-1; V gene: TRBV27; clone size: many; D gene: .; CDR3 DNA: TGTGCCAGCAGTGCTCGACAGAGAATGAACACTGAAGCTTTCTTT; CDR3 protein: CASSARQRMNTEAFF
J gene: TRBJ2-5; V gene: TRBV7-2; clone size: many; D gene: .; CDR3 DNA: TGTGCCAGCAGCGGAGTCCTATGGGGAAGCTGGGAGACCCAGTACTTC; CDR3 protein: CASSGVLWGSWETQYF
J gene: TRBJ1-6; V gene: TRBV9; clone size: few; D gene: .; CDR3 DNA: TGTGCCAGCAGCGAATGGGACCGTCAGAGCTCCTATAATTCACCCCTCCACTTT; CDR3 protein: CASSEWDRQSSYNSPLHF
J gene: TRBJ1-1; V gene: TRBV12-3/TRBV12-4; clone size: .; D gene: .; CDR3 DNA: TGTGCCAGCACCATACGCAACGGAGGCAGGGCCAGAAAAGCTTTCTTT; CDR3 protein: CASTIRNGGRARKAFF
J gene: TRBJ2-7; V gene: TRBV28; clone size: many; D gene: TRBD2; CDR3 DNA: TGTGCCAGCAGTCCTCTTGGCGGGAGGCCTGTCTCCTACGAGCAGTACTTC; CDR3 protein: CASSPLGGRPVSYEQYF
J gene: TRBJ2-7; V gene: TRBV4-1; clone size: many; D gene: .; CDR3 DNA: TGCGCCAGCAGCCAAGGGCAAAGAACCTACGAGCAGTACTTC; CDR3 protein: CASSQGQRTYEQYF
J gene: TRBJ2-5; V gene: TRBV12-3/TRBV12-4; clone size: many; D gene: TRBD1; CDR3 DNA: TGTGCCAGCAGTTTTCCGGACAGGGAAGAGACCCAGTACTTC; CDR3 protein: CASSFPDREETQYF
J gene: TRBJ2-7; V gene: TRBV14; clone size: many; D gene: .; CDR3 DNA: TGTGCCAGCAGCCAATCTCATTATTGGGGCGATCGTGAAGGCGAGCAGTACTTC; CDR3 protein: CASSQSHYWGDREGEQYF
J gene: TRBJ2-7; V gene: TRBV7-8; clone size: .; D gene: .; CDR3 DNA: TGTGCCAGCAGCTTGCTCCGGGACTCCTACGAGCAGTACTTC; CDR3 protein: CASSLLRDSYEQYF
J gene: TRBJ2-7; V gene: TRBV14; clone size: many; D gene: .; CDR3 DNA: TGTGCCAGCAGCCGTGGAGCGTGGGACGAGCAGTACTTC; CDR3 protein: CASSRGAWDEQYF
J gene: TRBJ1-1; V gene: TRBV19; clone size: many; D gene: .; CDR3 DNA: TGTGCCAGTAGTATGGGATTGAACACTGAAGCTTTCTTT; CDR3 protein: CASSMGLNTEAFF
J gene: TRBJ2-7; V gene: TRBV27; clone size: many; D gene: TRBD1; CDR3 DNA: TGTGCCAGCAGTTGGGACAGGGGCCTGTACGAGCAGTACTTC; CDR3 protein: CASSWDRGLYEQYF
J gene: TRBJ2-5; V gene: TRBV28; clone size: many; D gene: .; CDR3 DNA: TGTGCCAGCAGTTCCCGCGGGGCCCCTGGGGCCCAGTACTTC; CDR3 protein: CASSSRGAPGAQYF
J gene: TRBJ2-2; V gene: TRBV2; clone size: .; D gene: .; CDR3 DNA: TGTGCCAGCAGTGAAGGCGACTTCGATAGCGGGGAGCTGTTTTTT; CDR3 protein: CASSEGDFDSGELFF
J gene: TRBJ2-5; V gene: TRBV4-1; clone size: many; D gene: TRBD2; CDR3 DNA: TGCGCCAGCAGCCAAGCCCCAGCGGGACCAAATAACCAAGAGACCCAGTACTTC; CDR3 protein: CASSQAPAGPNNQETQYF
J gene: TRBJ1-5; V gene: TRBV3-1; clone size: many; D gene: .; CDR3 DNA: TGTGCCAGCAGCCAAGATACGGGATTCAATCAGCCCCAGCATTTT; CDR3 protein: CASSQDTGFNQPQHF
J gene: TRBJ2-5; V gene: TRBV12-3/TRBV12-4; clone size: .; D gene: TRBD2; CDR3 DNA: TGTGCCAGCACCTGGGGACTAGCGGGACCGGGACAAGAGACCCAGTACTTC; CDR3 protein: CASTWGLAGPGQETQYF
J gene: TRBJ1-6; V gene: TRBV12-3/TRBV12-4; clone size: many; D gene: .; CDR3 DNA: TGTGCCAGCACCGAAAGGGCAGGGGTAAATTCACCCCTCCACTTT; CDR3 protein: CASTERAGVNSPLHF
J gene: TRBJ1-2; V gene: TRBV6-1; clone size: few; D gene: .; CDR3 DNA: TGTGCCAGCAGACCAGGGTACTATGGCTACACCTTC; CDR3 protein: CASRPGYYGYTF